Below, 8 T cell receptor beta chains from the same sample are listed, as sequenced in a study of cytomegalovirus exposure and HLA in healthy donors. PCR involved 60 Vbeta and 13 Jbeta primers. Here immunoSEQ multiplex PCR was the method, and the copy in TCRdb shows in-frame clones only, minus some. The sample has approximately 100,000 clones, roughly four fifths seen once. The material sequenced was PBMCs. The receptors shown here come from a male donor in good health and CMV-seropositive.

The chain is built from TRBV18 and TRBJ1-5; D is possibly TRBD1 (5 bases). This CDR3 contains 14 residues. CDR1 KGHSH and CDR2 LQKENI come from the germline V gene. Deletions cut 5 bases from V and 6 bases from J, with 14 bases between. In DNA form, the CDR3 reads TGTGCCAGCTCAGCCGGGGGAAGTGGTCAGCCCCAGCATTTT. Its protein product is CASSAGGSGQPQHF.

In its sample, this clone was seen a few times. The chain recombines TRBV6-5 with TRBJ1-2, with 8 bases lining up with TRBD1. Unmatched junction bases numbered 8, after V lost 6 bases and J lost 5 bases. Looked up from germline, CDR1 is MNHEY and CDR2 is SVGAGI. The CDR3 has 14 amino acids. CDR3 region: CASRKDRGDYGYTF. Here the CDR3 DNA reads TGTGCCAGCAGGAAAGACAGGGGAGATTATGGCTACACCTTC.

In the case of this clone: The same CDR3 is also encoded by other DNA sequences in this sample. The chain links TRBV27 to TRBJ2-7; possibly TRBD1 for D (6 bases). The CDR3 contains 14 residues. The germline CDR1 and CDR2 sequences are MNHEY and SMNVEV (reference sequence). V lost 0 bases to trimming and J lost 1 base, with 7 bases between them. CDR3 DNA: TGTGCCAGCAGTTTATCTCAGGGGTCCTACGAGCAGTACTTC. As protein: CASSLSQGSYEQYF.

The V gene is TRBV9, the J gene TRBJ1-2, with TRBD1 as a possible D gene (6 bases). Germline loops: CDR1 SGDLS, CDR2 YYNGEE. The CDR3 totals 13 residues. With 4 bases removed from V and 4 bases from J, the gap between germline ends came to 11 bases. The CDR3 region has the DNA TGTGCCAGCAGCACACAGGGCGGCTATGGCTACACCTTC. It yields the protein CASSTQGGYGYTF. Complete variable domain (other parts from reference TRBV9 and TRBJ1-2): DSGVTQTPKHLITATGQRVTLRCSPRSGDLSVYWYQQSLDQGLQFLIQYYNGEERAKGNILERFSAQQFPDLHSELNLSSLELGDSALYFCASSTQGGYGYTFGSGTRLTVV.

The rearrangement joins TRBV2 to TRBJ1-2; tentative D call: TRBD1 (5 bases). Germline V CDR1 and CDR2: SNHLY, FYNNEI. Trimming took off 6 bases at V and 4 bases at J, with 18 bases between the two ends. This CDR3 is 15 amino acids long. CDR3 sequence: CASRDISQVPYGYTF. The CDR3, as DNA: TGTGCCAGCAGAGACATCTCACAGGTCCCCTATGGCTACACCTTC.

V and J are TRBV19 and TRBJ1-1; TRBD1 matches 8 bases. This CDR3 has 14 residues. Trimming cost V 2 bases and J 3 bases; bases outside gene matches: 2. Germline assignment: CDR1 LNHDA and CDR2 SQIVND (reference sequence). In DNA form, the CDR3 reads TGTGCCAGTAGTATACAGGGGGCGGACACTGAAGCTTTCTTT. This codes for CASSIQGADTEAFF. Supplemented by reference TRBV19 and TRBJ1-1, the full variable domain reads DGGITQSPKYLFRKEGQNVTLSCEQNLNHDAMYWYRQDPGQGLRLIYYSQIVNDFQKGDIAEGYSVSREKKESFPLTVTSAQKNPTAFYLCASSIQGADTEAFFGQGTRLTVV.

The rearrangement uses TRBV11-3 and TRBJ2-1; D may be TRBD1 (5 bases). CDR1 and CDR2 (germline): SGHNT, YENEEA. CDR3 length equals 12 residues. Trimming took 6 bases from V and 7 from J, leaving 10 bases between them. CDR3: CASSFRVNEQFF. Here the CDR3 DNA reads TGTGCCAGCAGTTTCAGGGTGAATGAGCAGTTCTTC.

The CDR3 nucleotides read TGTGCCAGCAGTTTCCGACAGACCACTCAGCCCCAGCATTTT. Amino acid sequence: CASSFRQTTQPQHF. The gene calls are TRBV6-5 and TRBJ1-5; TRBD1 might be the D (5 bases). Germline CDR1 is MNHEY and CDR2 is SVGAGI. Trimming pared 4 bases from V and 6 bases from J, leaving 13 bases between. This CDR3 contains 14 residues.